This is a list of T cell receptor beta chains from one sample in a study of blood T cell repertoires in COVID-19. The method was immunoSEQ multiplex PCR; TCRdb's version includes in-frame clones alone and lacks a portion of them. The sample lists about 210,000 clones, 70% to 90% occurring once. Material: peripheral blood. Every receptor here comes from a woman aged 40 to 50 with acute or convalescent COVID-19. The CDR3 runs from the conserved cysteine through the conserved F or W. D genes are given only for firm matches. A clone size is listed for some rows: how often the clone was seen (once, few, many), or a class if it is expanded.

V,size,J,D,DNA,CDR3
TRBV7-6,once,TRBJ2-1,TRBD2,TGTGCCAGCAGCCTCGAGGGACTAGCGGGGGGTGAGCAGTTCTTC,CASSLEGLAGGEQFF
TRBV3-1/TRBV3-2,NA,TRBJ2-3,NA,TGTGCCAGCAGCCAAGAGAGGCGGGTGGGGGATACGCAGTATTTT,CASSQERRVGDTQYF
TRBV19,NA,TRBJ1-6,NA,TGTGCCACCGGCAGGGGTTCACCCCTCCACTTT,CATGRGSPLHF
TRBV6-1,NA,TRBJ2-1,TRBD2,TGTGCCAGCAGTGATATGTTCGGTGGGGGGGGGCAGTTCTTC,CASSDMFGGGGQFF
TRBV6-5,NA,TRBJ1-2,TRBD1,TGTGCCAGCAGTTACGGACAGGGGGTTTGGTATGGCTACACCTTC,CASSYGQGVWYGYTF
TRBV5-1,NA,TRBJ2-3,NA,TGCGCCAGCAGCTTGGCCAGAGATACGCAGTATTTT,CASSLARDTQYF
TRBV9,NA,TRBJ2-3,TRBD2,TGTGCCAGCAGCGTAGCTCTAGCGGGGGGTGTGGCAGATACGCAGTATTTT,CASSVALAGGVADTQYF
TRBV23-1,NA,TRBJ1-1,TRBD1,TGCGCCTTTAGAGGGACAGACCTCTCTTACACTGAAGCTTTCTTT,CAFRGTDLSYTEAFF
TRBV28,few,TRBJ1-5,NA,TGTGCCAGCAGACTCCCGCAGAGCGCTCAGCCCCAGCATTTT,CASRLPQSAQPQHF
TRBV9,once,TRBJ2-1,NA,TGTGCCAGCAGCGTAGAGACAGCCTACAATGAGCAGTTCTTC,CASSVETAYNEQFF
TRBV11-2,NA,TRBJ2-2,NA,TGTGCCAGCAGCCCCACGAACACCGGGGAGCTGTTTTTT,CASSPTNTGELFF
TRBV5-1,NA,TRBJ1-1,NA,TGCGCCAGCAGCTCCAGGGTGGGCACTGAAGCTTTCTTT,CASSSRVGTEAFF
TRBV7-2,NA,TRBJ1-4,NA,TGTGCCAGCAGCCCCCGGGTGGGGCGGCAAAATGAAAAACTGTTTTTT,CASSPRVGRQNEKLFF
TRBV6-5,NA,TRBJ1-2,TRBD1,TGTGCCAGCAGTTACTCCCCCCGGGACAGCGTATTGGGCTACACCTTC,CASSYSPRDSVLGYTF
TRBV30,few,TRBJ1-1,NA,TGTGCCTGGTATCTGAACACTGAAGCTTTCTTT,CAWYLNTEAFF
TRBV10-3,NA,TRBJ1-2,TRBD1,TGTGCCATCAAAGGTACCGAGGGGGCCGGCTACACCTTC,CAIKGTEGAGYTF
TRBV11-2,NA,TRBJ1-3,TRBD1,TGTGCCAGCAGCTTAGAAATCAGGGGGCCAGGAAACACCATATATTTT,CASSLEIRGPGNTIYF
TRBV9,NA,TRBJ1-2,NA,TGTGCCAGCAGCGTAGCATCGCAGGACAGACCGAACTATGGCTACACCTTC,CASSVASQDRPNYGYTF
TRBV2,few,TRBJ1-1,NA,TGTGCCAGCAGTGTAGACAGAGGCCAAGCTTTCTTT,CASSVDRGQAFF
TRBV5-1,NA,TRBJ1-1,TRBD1,TGCGCCAGCAGCTGGACCGGGACAGGGGGCACTGAAGCTTTCTTT,CASSWTGTGGTEAFF
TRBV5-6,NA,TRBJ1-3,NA,TGTGCCTGGGGAGGCATTTCTGGAAACACCATATATTTT,CAWGGISGNTIYF
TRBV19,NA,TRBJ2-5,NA,TGTGCCAGTAGTATATTTGGCACCAAAGAGACCCAGTACTTC,CASSIFGTKETQYF
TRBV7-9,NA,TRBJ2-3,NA,TGTGCCAGCTCACCCAACTTGATGTCGCAGTATTTT,CASSPNLMSQYF
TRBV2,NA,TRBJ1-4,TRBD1,TGTGCCAGCATATCAGGGGGACTGAGCAATGAAAAACTGTTTTTT,CASISGGLSNEKLFF
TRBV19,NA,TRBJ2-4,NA,TGTGCTACAGGGTTTGGAGACATTCAGTACTTC,CATGFGDIQYF
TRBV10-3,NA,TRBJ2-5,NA,TGTGCCACCGGGACACGCCAAGAGACCCAGTACTTC,CATGTRQETQYF
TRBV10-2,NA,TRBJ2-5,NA,TGCGCCAGCAGGACCGGGACTTTCTCGGAGACCCAGTACTTC,CASRTGTFSETQYF
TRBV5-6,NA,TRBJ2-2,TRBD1,TGTGCCAGCAGCTCAGGGACAGGATACTATACCGGGGAGCTGTTTTTT,CASSSGTGYYTGELFF
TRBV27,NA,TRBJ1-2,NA,TGTGCCAGCAGTTCCACAAAGGGGGGGGTAGGGTATGGCTACACCTTC,CASSSTKGGVGYGYTF